The present TCR beta chain was sequenced within a study of graft-versus-host responses after intestinal transplantation. Study-wide background: Recipients across the board were started on anti-thymocyte globulin induction, then kept on tacrolimus and steroids for two to three years.

Findings of the study overall: GvH clones turned up in recipient marrow; some had shown up first in ileum or blood. Researchers found peak circulating GvH clone levels linked to early post-transplant HvG declines.

The table came from immunoSEQ multiplex PCR; TCRdb's copy has only in-frame clones and leaves some out. The repertoire holds about 130,000 clones, with over 85% as singletons. V was clipped by 4 bases and J by 1 base, with 14 bases between them. CDR1 and CDR2 (germline): SGHRS, YFSETQ. This CDR3 is 16 amino acids long. As regards this clone: What it binds is not known.

Here the sequenced sample was unstimulated CD4+ T cells sorted from spleen or lymph node cells, taken before intestinal transplant. This TCR was sampled from a human donor who received an intestinal transplant. The V and J genes are TRBV5-1 and TRBJ2-2; the D call may be TRBD1 or TRBD2 (6 bases each). CDR3 sequence: CASSVRGARNTGELFF. For the CDR3, the DNA is TGCGCCAGCAGCGTTAGGGGGGCGAGGAACACCGGGGAGCTGTTTTTT. The full variable domain, with the rest looked up from reference TRBV5-1 and TRBJ2-2, is KAGVTQTPRYLIKTRGQQVTLSCSPISGHRSVSWYQQTPGQGLQFLFEYFSETQRNKGNFPGRFSGRQFSNSRSEMNVSTLELGDSALYLCASSVRGARNTGELFFGEGSRLTVL.